Here is one T cell receptor beta chain with its context. The clone's antigen remains unknown. One base away there is no much larger clone; base qualities are not given. The collaborating institutions used their own protocols to collect whole blood in K2EDTA tubes. For TCRbeta analysis, collaborators shipped samples in one of three forms: frozen whole blood, isolated PBMCs, or DNA extracted from either of those sample types. These data originate in a study of blood T cell repertoires in COVID-19 (dated by TCRdb to 2019 to 2021). Study-wide context: Samples from collaborators originated in the United States, Italy and Spain and spanned both the acute and convalescent phases of COVID-19. The prospective study material was composed of cDNA or gDNA derived from T cells, B-cell-depleted T cells, or PBMCs. The dataset comprised deeply sampled blood TCRbeta repertoires from subjects exposed to, actively infected with, or recovered from COVID-19. The repertoires were released in a freely available public database intended as a resource for research on the immune response to SARS-CoV-2. The samples were drawn from two sources: the first 160 participants of the ongoing ImmuneRACE study, and fewer than 1,500 subjects contributed by 6 global collaborators. Nearly every sample came with metadata listing a de-identified subject ID, COVID-19 status, age in years and sex. Where HLA class I and class II types were available, the types were taken from metadata supplied by the sample provider, not from assay-based typing.

V drops 6 bases and J drops 0 bases, leaving 12 bases in between. Based on the germline V gene, the CDR1 and CDR2 sequences are WSHSY and SAAADI. The CDR3 contains 15 residues, cysteine and phenylalanine counted. The retained sequence is limited to the CDR3, 45 bases, with the frame set at the first base. Study-level results and caveats: Clinical and demographic metadata were provided uncurated, with the amount varying by source and participant.

TCRbeta CDR3 regions were amplified from genomic DNA using the immunoSEQ Assay, a bias-controlled multiplex PCR. The original methods were these. Nucleated cell counts per sample were estimated from amplification of reference gene primers within the assay. Sequence reads were collapsed and filtered to measure the absolute abundance of every unique TCRbeta CDR3 rearrangement. For each sample, productive Simpson clonality was calculated as the square root of Simpson's diversity index across productive rearrangements. Not all clones reach the TCRdb copy of this immuneACCESS table, which keeps in-frame sequences only. Checked studies attribute under half of the gap to unresolved V genes and leave the rest unexplained. That table supplies the V and J calls and clone size; D and trimming were determined from the DNA. Within this sample are 75,000 to 90,000 clones, with around 81% of them counted one time only. Roughly 18% of the sample rests with the top ten.

The specimen was peripheral blood. The sequence was obtained from a man at least 80 years old with active or convalescent COVID-19. The rearrangement joined TRBV10-2 to TRBJ1-3; confidence is insufficient to name the D gene. The CDR3 corresponds to CASSRTALSGNTIYF. The DNA sequence reads TGCGCCAGCAGCCGCACTGCCCTCTCTGGAAACACCATATATTTT.